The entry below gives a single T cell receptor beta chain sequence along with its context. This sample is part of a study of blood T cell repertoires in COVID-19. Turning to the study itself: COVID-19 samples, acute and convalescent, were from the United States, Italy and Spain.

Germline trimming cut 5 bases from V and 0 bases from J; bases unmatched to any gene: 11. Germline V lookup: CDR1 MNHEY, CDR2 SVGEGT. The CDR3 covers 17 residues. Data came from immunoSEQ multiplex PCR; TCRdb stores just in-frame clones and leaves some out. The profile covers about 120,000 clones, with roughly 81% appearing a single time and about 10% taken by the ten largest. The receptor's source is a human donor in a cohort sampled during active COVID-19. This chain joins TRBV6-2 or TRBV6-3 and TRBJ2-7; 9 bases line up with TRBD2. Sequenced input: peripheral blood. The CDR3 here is CASSTHLRGRASYEQYF. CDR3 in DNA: TGTGCCAGCAGTACCCACTTGCGCGGGAGGGCCTCCTACGAGCAGTACTTC.